The TCR beta chain described here comes from a study of PD-1 blockade in mismatch repair-deficient tumors. Only in-frame clones appear in the TCRdb table, and some are missing; sequencing was by immunoSEQ multiplex PCR. Of some 120,000 clones in the sample, roughly 80% were seen once. The V segment lost 1 base and the J segment 5 bases; nucleotides outside the gene matches: 5. The CDR3 has 15 amino acids. Germline loops: CDR1 SGHTA, CDR2 FQGNSA. The sequencing here drew on peripheral blood, taken about 60 weeks after starting pembrolizumab. The V and J genes are TRBV7-2 and TRBJ2-3; 8 nucleotides agree with TRBD2. This TCR was recovered from an adult with mismatch repair-deficient cancer. The CDR3 region has the DNA TGTGCCAGCAGCTTAGGGGGTAGCGGGGTAGATACGCAGTATTTT. Its translation: CASSLGGSGVDTQYF.